The rows below give T cell receptor beta chains drawn from one sample of a study of PD-L1 blockade in urothelial cancer. Using immunoSEQ multiplex PCR, the repertoire was profiled, and TCRdb retains in-frame clones only, with some absent. This table has about 45,000 clones, 82% appearing once. Sequenced here: PBMCs, sampled around atezolizumab (anti-PD-L1) treatment. The receptors were gathered from a man in his 60s with urothelial cancer. The CDR3 runs from the conserved cysteine through the conserved F or W. A D gene is named only where the DNA matches it firmly. The size entry is marked missing in some rows and otherwise reads once, few, many or a size class.

d_gene,v_gene,len,j_gene,abundance,CDR3nt,CDR3aa
TRBD1,TRBV28,15,TRBJ1-5,once,TGTGCCAGCAGTGTCTACAGGGGTGGCAATCAGCCCCAGCATTTT,CASSVYRGGNQPQHF
TRBD2,TRBV28,15,TRBJ2-1,NA,TGTGCCAGCAGTTCTTCAGCGGGGGCCCCCTTTGGGCAGTTCTTC,CASSSSAGAPFGQFF
NA,TRBV2,14,TRBJ1-1,once,TGTGCCAGCAGTGAAGGCAGTCGGGGGACTGAAGCTTTCTTT,CASSEGSRGTEAFF
TRBD2,TRBV4-1,19,TRBJ2-7,NA,TGCGCCAGCAGCCAAGAAACTGGAATAGCGGGGGCTCGGGCCTACGAGCAGTACTTC,CASSQETGIAGARAYEQYF
TRBD1,TRBV2,15,TRBJ2-1,few,TGTGCCAGCACCCTCTTAGGACAGGGTGCGAATGAGCAGTTCTTC,CASTLLGQGANEQFF
TRBD1,TRBV5-1,13,TRBJ1-1,NA,TGCGCCAGCAGCGCGGGACAGGGGGCTAGAGCTTTCTTT,CASSAGQGARAFF
TRBD2,TRBV11-2,12,TRBJ2-5,NA,TGTGCCAGCAGCCCTAGCGGGGAGACCCAGTACTTC,CASSPSGETQYF
TRBD1,TRBV30,13,TRBJ1-5,NA,TGTGCCTGGAGTGGACAGGGTGGTCAGCCCCAGCATTTT,CAWSGQGGQPQHF
TRBD1,TRBV6-6,16,TRBJ1-4,NA,TGTGCCAGCAGAGACCCTCCAGGGGGCACGAATGAAAAACTGTTTTTT,CASRDPPGGTNEKLFF
NA,TRBV28,17,TRBJ1-3,NA,TGTGCCAGCAGTCCACTACAGGGTATCGAGGTTGGAAACACCATATATTTT,CASSPLQGIEVGNTIYF
TRBD2,TRBV5-1,16,TRBJ2-7,once,TGCGCCAGCAGCTTGCGGGGGGGGCAGGTGTCCTACGAGCAGTACTTC,CASSLRGGQVSYEQYF
NA,TRBV4-2,17,TRBJ1-1,NA,TGTGCCAGCAGCCAAGATGTTGCCGGGTCCATGAACACTGAAGCTTTCTTT,CASSQDVAGSMNTEAFF
NA,TRBV4-1,18,TRBJ1-5,NA,TGCGCCAGCAGCCAAGACCCCTCAGGGGTAAGGAACAATCAGCCCCAGCATTTT,CASSQDPSGVRNNQPQHF
TRBD1,TRBV6-6,15,TRBJ1-5,NA,TGTGCCAGCAGTACCGGACAGGGGCGCAATCAGCCCCAGCATTTT,CASSTGQGRNQPQHF
TRBD1,TRBV27,15,TRBJ2-5,NA,TGTGCCAGCAGTAACGACAGGGGGGGACAAGAGACCCAGTACTTC,CASSNDRGGQETQYF
NA,TRBV18,13,TRBJ1-1,NA,TGTGCCAGCTCACCGGTACAGTACACTGAAGCTTTCTTT,CASSPVQYTEAFF
TRBD2,TRBV2,15,TRBJ2-2,NA,TGTGCCAGCAGTGGCGCTAGCGGGACAACCGGGGAGCTGTTTTTT,CASSGASGTTGELFF